This T cell receptor (beta chain) was retrieved from a study of cytomegalovirus exposure and HLA in healthy donors (dated by TCRdb to about 2017). With respect to the entire study: An earlier analysis of approximately 600 of the donors reported about 250 Gb of sequence data and 117 million unique TCR beta sequences from roughly 180 million T cells. An earlier analysis of 587 of the donors used high-throughput TCR beta sequencing to judge whether each TCR beta V gene segment behaved as functional or pseudogenic. Donor age, sex, ethnicity and CMV serostatus were collected together with the repertoire data. The study profiled the T cell repertoires of more than 500 subjects by immunosequencing and related them to cytomegalovirus serostatus. An early release that covered about 640 HLA-typed donors contained approximately 300 gigabases of sequencing data and roughly 84 million unique TCR sequences. To study patterns of TCR occurrence, a later analysis re-analyzed previously published TCR beta repertoires from around 700 donors and added high-resolution HLA genotyping. In a later genetic analysis, genome-wide SNP genotypes for about 55% of the roughly 700 donors were used, and that subset was treated as a discovery cohort. Across under 500 genotyped donors of the cohort, an average of approximately 240,000 unique TCR beta nucleotide sequences per donor were sequenced, and 15% to 20% of those sequences were non-productive. High-throughput TCR immunosequencing, statistical association of individual TCRs with disease status, and machine learning were combined to predict cytomegalovirus infection status. Rather than using new phenotypic data, the later analysis identified candidate immune exposures from TCR beta sequences and from how often those sequences occurred across donors. HLA typing covered class I and class II loci at four-digit resolution. The aim of the study was to test whether cataloging public T cell receptors could identify signatures of past pathogen exposure. Typing coverage varied by locus: roughly 629-630 donors for A, B, C, DRB1 and DQB1; approximately 500 for DQA1; about 600 for DPA1; about 450 for DPB1. Of the 398 genotyped donors, 81% were placed in the genetic ancestry cluster associated with self-reported Caucasian donors. About five DR-DQ haplotypes were treated as single units for association and clustering because of strong linkage in the cohort. Every discovery cohort repertoire had been produced on one sequencing platform. Along with the roughly 610-subject first cohort, a separate validation cohort of about 110 different subjects was used.

The cohort comprised more than 550 healthy bone marrow donors. Cohort members were all nominally healthy when sampled, although unrecorded immune exposures were likely present. The donor tested CMV seronegative, placing the donor among the 350 or so seronegative members of the cohort. Every donor gave a peripheral blood sample, and the peripheral blood mononuclear cells from that sample were used for TCR beta sequencing. Genomic DNA extraction from the blood cell samples was performed with the Qiagen DNeasy Blood Extraction Kit. This clone has a handful of counts. There is no known antigen for this receptor. No per-base quality is available; no much larger clone lies one base away. Receptor amplification or capture employed the immunoSEQ multiplex PCR assay. For the multiplex PCR, a mixture combining 60 forward primers for TCR Vbeta segments and 13 reverse primers for TCR Jbeta segments was used. The CDR3 region of rearranged TCR beta genes was amplified from genomic DNA by a multiplex PCR assay. On the Illumina HiSeq System, the amplified TCR beta libraries were sequenced as 87-base-pair reads. The published analysis was carried out like this. In a later analysis, some 80 million unique TCR beta chains were counted across the approximately 620 repertoires, and about 10 million of these chains were shared by at least two donors. Raw reads were error-corrected and collapsed into unique sequences by a nearest-neighbor algorithm in which closely related sequences were merged to remove PCR and sequencing errors. To assign V, D and J gene segments, CDR3 sequences were aligned to IMGT reference sequences. For a sequence to be retained, a match of at least six nucleotides was required to both a V gene segment and a J gene segment. Rearrangements were classified as productive when the CDR3 lacked stop codons and remained in frame with V and J, and all other rearrangements were classified as non-productive. Following IMGT convention, CDR3 was defined as the stretch from the second conserved V-encoded cysteine to the conserved J-encoded phenylalanine. The earlier analysis of about 610 of the donors excluded sequences that lacked an unambiguous match to a single V gene segment. An earlier analysis of 587 of the donors called V segments functional above 56.7% productive rearrangements and segregating when the between-donor standard deviation exceeded 5%. A statistical classification framework was built for diagnosing cytomegalovirus status from the catalog of TCR beta chain sequences. In a later analysis, TCR nucleotide sequences were compared against IMGT/GENE-DB human TR gene sequences so that V and J genes could be assigned. In a later analysis, CDR3 sequences and most-parsimonious VDJ recombination scenarios were assigned using the TCRdist pipeline. In a later analysis, each TCR beta chain was defined by its CDR3 amino acid sequence together with its V-gene family, and reads without a unique V-gene family were excluded. A later analysis removed 550 to 700 highly shared, low-generation-probability nucleotide sequences to deal with suspected cross-contamination and a sequencing artifact. For each public chain, a later analysis derived a clonal expansion index from normalized ranks of inferred template counts within each repertoire. Generation probabilities in a later analysis came from a VDJ recombination model fitted to out-of-frame rearrangements, and those results were checked against IGoR. Hypergeometric tests were used in a later analysis to score TCR-TCR, TCR-HLA and TCR-CMV co-occurrence, with a repertoire-size bias correction applied to the TCR pairs. To estimate false discovery rates, a later analysis permuted the HLA or CMV assignments 20 times. In a later analysis, co-occurring TCRs were grouped using DBSCAN, and TCRdist sequence similarity was added for clustering within HLA-allele-positive subsets. For co-occurrence clustering, repertoires with fewer than 30,000 or more than 120,000 public chains were excluded, along with 4 to 6 repertoires with anomalous nucleotide sharing. Imported from immuneACCESS, the table was reduced by TCRdb to in-frame sequences with V and J called. These copies leave out some clones; in studies compared against another copy, an unresolved V gene accounts for under half, and the cause of the remainder is not known. Clonal size and the V and J genes are those of that table, whereas D and trimming came from the DNA. The sample records roughly 160,000 clones, around 72% of which are singletons. The ten largest clones represent 2% to 3% of the sample.

CDR1 and CDR2 are read off the germline V gene as ENHRY and SYGVKD. Relative to germline, V is missing 10 bases and J is missing 6 bases, with 12 bases of the junction outside any gene match. Taken from cysteine to phenylalanine, the CDR3 has 15 residues. This entry keeps only the CDR3 DNA: 45 bases, framed from base 1. Results the study describes overall, beyond this receptor: Because HLA typing was unavailable for some donors at each locus, only the typed subset was used in association tests. In a later analysis, most CMV-associated TCR beta chains were found to appear HLA-restricted, with HLA associations seemingly driven largely by CMV exposure. A total of fewer than 200 TCR beta chains were listed by the study as associated with cytomegalovirus. A group of highly shared sequence variants was considered likely to be a technical artifact of the sequencing pipeline. V-gene and J-gene trimming of TCR beta chains was associated with a missense DCLRE1C variant in a later genetic analysis, and the association was replicated in an independent cohort. The 87-base-pair reads could not distinguish some IMGT-functional V segments, including TRBV6-2 and TRBV6-3, so those segments were excluded. CMV serostatus was the only immune exposure information available for the cohort. According to the authors, the approach could potentially be generalized to other disease states and immunological phenotypes. Most TCR sequences were seen in very few donors, while some public TCRs were found in many individuals. The presence/absence analyses assumed that sequencing depth was roughly uniform across donors, and that assumption may not be true. Assigning TCR associations to individual alleles was difficult when HLA alleles, especially DR and DQ, strongly co-occurred. An earlier analysis of approximately 570 of the donors showed that most TCR beta V segments appeared in productive rearrangements either about 87% or about 30% of the time, which broadly matched IMGT annotations. A later genetic analysis reported fewer N-insertions in productive TCRs among donors in an Asian-associated ancestry cluster than the approximately 670-donor mean. In a later analysis, HLA-associated TCR beta chains were found to be more clonally expanded and to have lower generation probabilities than equally common non-associated chains. Several of the top co-occurrence clusters appeared to be linked to parvovirus B19, influenza, CMV and Epstein-Barr virus, according to a later analysis. Seventeen rarely observed V segments, including chromosome 9 orphons, were excluded from the earlier analysis of approximately 500 of the donors because counts were too low. A later analysis associated 15,000 to 20,000 TCR beta sequences with specific HLA alleles at a false discovery rate of 0.05. Only TCR beta chains were sequenced in this cohort, and the absence of alpha or paired-chain data limited detectable features. In a later analysis, the rate of TCR association differed among HLA loci, with DRB1 alleles having the most associated TCRs and HLA-C alleles having the fewest. Cytomegalovirus status was reported to be diagnosed by the classifier with high specificity and sensitivity in both the original and validation cohorts. In vitro tests confirmed that a few of the cytomegalovirus-associated TCR beta chains recognize cytomegalovirus antigens. A further reported finding was that TCR beta sequences accurately predicted the HLA-A and HLA-B alleles for most subjects in the first cohort. Correlated functional status among segregating V segments might reflect linkage disequilibrium, but an unknown experimental factor could not be ruled out.

The sequence is built from TRBV10-3 and TRBJ1-5; 10 bases in between match TRBD1. The sequence derives from a female donor in good health and CMV-seronegative. Source material: PBMCs. The CDR3 reads CASSPGTGESQPQHF. The bases read TGTGCCAGCAGCCCCGGGACAGGGGAGAGTCAGCCCCAGCATTTT.